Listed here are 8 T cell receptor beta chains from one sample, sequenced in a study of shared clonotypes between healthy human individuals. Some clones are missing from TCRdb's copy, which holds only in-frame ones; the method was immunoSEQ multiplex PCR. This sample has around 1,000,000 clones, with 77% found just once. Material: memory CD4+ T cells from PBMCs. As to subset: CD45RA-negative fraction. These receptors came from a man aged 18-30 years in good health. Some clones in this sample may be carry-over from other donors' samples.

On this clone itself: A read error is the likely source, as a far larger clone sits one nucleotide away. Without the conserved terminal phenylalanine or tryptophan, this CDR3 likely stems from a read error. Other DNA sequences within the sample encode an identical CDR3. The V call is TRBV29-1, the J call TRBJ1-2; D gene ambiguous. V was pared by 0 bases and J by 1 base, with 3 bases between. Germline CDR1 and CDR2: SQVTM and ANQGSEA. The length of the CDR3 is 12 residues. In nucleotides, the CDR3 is TGCAGCGTTGAAGACCATAACTATGGCTACACCTTA. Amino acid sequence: CSVEDHNYGYTL.

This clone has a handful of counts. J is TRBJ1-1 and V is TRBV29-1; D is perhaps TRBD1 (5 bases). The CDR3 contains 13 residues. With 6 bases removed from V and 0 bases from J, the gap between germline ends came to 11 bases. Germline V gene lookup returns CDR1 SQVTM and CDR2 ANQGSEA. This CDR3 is CSVDTFMNTEAFF. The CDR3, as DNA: TGCAGCGTGGACACTTTCATGAACACTGAAGCTTTCTTT.

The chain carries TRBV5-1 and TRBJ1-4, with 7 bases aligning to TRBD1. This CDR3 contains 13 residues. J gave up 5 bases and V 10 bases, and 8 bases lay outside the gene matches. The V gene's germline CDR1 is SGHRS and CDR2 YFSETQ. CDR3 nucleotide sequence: TGCGCCTCTACGACAGGGTCAAATGAAAAACTGTTTTTT. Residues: CASTTGSNEKLFF.

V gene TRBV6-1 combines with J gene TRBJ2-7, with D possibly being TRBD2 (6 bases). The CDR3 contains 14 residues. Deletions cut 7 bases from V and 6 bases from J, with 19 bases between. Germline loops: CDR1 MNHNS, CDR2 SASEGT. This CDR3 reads CASIPRSRGGEQYF. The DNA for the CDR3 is TGTGCCAGCATCCCAAGGTCCCGGGGAGGCGAGCAGTACTTC.

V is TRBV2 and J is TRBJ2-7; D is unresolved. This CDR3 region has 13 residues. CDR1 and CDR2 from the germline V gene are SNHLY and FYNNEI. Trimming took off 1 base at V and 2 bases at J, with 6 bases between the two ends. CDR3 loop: CASSEVMPYEQYF. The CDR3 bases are TGTGCCAGCAGTGAAGTAATGCCCTACGAGCAGTACTTC.

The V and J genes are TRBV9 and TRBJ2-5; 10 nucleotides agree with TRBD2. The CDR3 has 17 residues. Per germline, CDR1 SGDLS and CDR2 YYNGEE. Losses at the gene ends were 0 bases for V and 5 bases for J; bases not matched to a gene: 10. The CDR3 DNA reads TGTGCCAGCAGCGTAGTCAGCGGGAGGGCCTTGGGGGAGACCCAGTACTTC. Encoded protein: CASSVVSGRALGETQYF.

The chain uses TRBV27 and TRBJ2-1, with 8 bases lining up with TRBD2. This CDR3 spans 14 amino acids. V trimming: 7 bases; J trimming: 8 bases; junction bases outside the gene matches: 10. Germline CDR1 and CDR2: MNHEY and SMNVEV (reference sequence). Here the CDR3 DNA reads TGTGCCAGCAAGATCGGGACTAGTTTGCATGAGCAGTTCTTC. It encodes CASKIGTSLHEQFF.

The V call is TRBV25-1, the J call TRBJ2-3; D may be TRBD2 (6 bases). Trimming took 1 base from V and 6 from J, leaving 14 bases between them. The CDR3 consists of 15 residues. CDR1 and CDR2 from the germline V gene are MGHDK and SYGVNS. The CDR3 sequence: CASSESRTGADTQYF. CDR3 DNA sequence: TGTGCCAGCAGTGAATCCCGGACGGGAGCGGATACGCAGTATTTT.